A selection of T cell receptor beta chains follows, all from one sample in a study of beta chain features in type 1 diabetes. Repertoires were generated with immunoSEQ multiplex PCR, while TCRdb's copy carries only in-frame clones and drops some. The repertoire consists of fewer than 300,000 clones, with roughly 21% occurring once and the leading ten covering more than 0.025%. The sample taken for sequencing was naive CD4+ T cells from blood. These receptors were collected from a woman aged 35 to 49 with type 1 diabetes. The CDR3 runs from the conserved cysteine through the conserved F or W. D genes are given only for firm matches. Size is stated for part of the rows, as once, few or many counts, or as a class when the clone is expanded.

clone_size | d_call | j_call | v_call | cdr3_aa | cdr3_nt
NA | NA | TRBJ2-3 | TRBV30 | CAWSVEEADTQYF | TGTGCCTGGAGTGTTGAGGAGGCAGATACGCAGTATTTT
NA | NA | TRBJ1-5 | TRBV29-1 | CSVVWTAEGQPQHF | TGCAGCGTTGTGTGGACAGCGGAAGGGCAGCCCCAGCATTTT
NA | NA | TRBJ1-1 | TRBV7-9 | CASSLQVETEAFF | TGTGCCAGCAGCTTACAGGTCGAAACTGAAGCTTTCTTT
few | TRBD2 | TRBJ2-3 | TRBV5-4 | CASSGLLSGGTDTQYF | TGTGCCAGCAGCGGCCTACTCAGCGGGGGGACAGATACGCAGTATTTT
NA | NA | TRBJ2-2 | TRBV19 | CASISLGREGTGELFF | TGTGCCAGTATAAGCCTTGGACGGGAAGGCACCGGGGAGCTGTTTTTT
NA | NA | TRBJ1-6 | TRBV28 | CASSLLGGAKDSPLHF | TGTGCCAGCAGTTTACTAGGGGGGGCGAAGGATTCACCCCTCCACTTT
NA | NA | TRBJ2-1 | TRBV15 | CATSREGGAGTYNEQFF | TGTGCCACCAGCAGAGAAGGTGGGGCGGGGACCTACAATGAGCAGTTCTTC
NA | TRBD1 | TRBJ1-2 | TRBV7-8 | CASSSDRVYGYTF | TGTGCCAGCAGCTCGGACAGGGTGTATGGCTACACCTTC
few | NA | TRBJ1-5 | TRBV21-1 | CASSKPAGEDQPQHF | TGTGCCAGCAGCAAACCGGCGGGGGAGGATCAGCCCCAGCATTTT
few | TRBD2 | TRBJ2-3 | TRBV6-5 | CASSSAGITDTQYF | TGTGCCAGCAGTTCAGCGGGAATCACAGATACGCAGTATTTT
NA | TRBD2 | TRBJ2-1 | TRBV28 | CASSPGLAGVNEQFF | TGTGCCAGCAGCCCGGGACTAGCGGGGGTAAATGAGCAGTTCTTC
few | TRBD1 | TRBJ2-1 | TRBV4-1 | CASSLGQGSDNEQFF | TGCGCCAGCAGCCTGGGACAGGGGTCCGACAATGAGCAGTTCTTC
few | TRBD1 | TRBJ1-2 | TRBV9 | CASSVGAGGNGYTF | TGTGCCAGCAGCGTAGGGGCAGGGGGGAATGGCTACACCTTC
NA | TRBD2 | TRBJ2-3 | TRBV7-9 | CASSLNSGRTDTQYF | TGTGCCAGCAGCTTGAATAGCGGGCGCACAGATACGCAGTATTTT
few | NA | TRBJ1-6 | TRBV4-1 | CASSQVFANSPLHF | TGCGCCAGCAGCCAAGTTTTCGCGAATTCACCCCTCCACTTT
few | TRBD1 | TRBJ2-7 | TRBV7-2 | CASSPRTGNEQYF | TGTGCCAGCAGCCCCCGGACAGGCAACGAGCAGTACTTC
few | TRBD1 | TRBJ1-6 | TRBV28 | CASSPPGQGFGSPLHF | TGTGCCAGCAGTCCCCCGGGACAGGGATTCGGCTCACCCCTCCACTTT
NA | NA | TRBJ2-7 | TRBV30 | CAWSFGGTEQYF | TGTGCCTGGAGTTTTGGGGGCACCGAGCAGTACTTC
few | NA | TRBJ1-3 | TRBV30 | CAWSLGGGHSGNTIYF | TGTGCCTGGAGTCTAGGAGGTGGGCACTCTGGAAACACCATATATTTT
few | NA | TRBJ2-3 | TRBV7-3 | CASSLFTDTQYF | TGTGCCAGCAGCTTATTCACTGATACGCAGTATTTT
once | TRBD1 | TRBJ2-5 | TRBV5-4 | CASWTGDQETQYF | TGTGCCAGCTGGACAGGGGATCAAGAGACCCAGTACTTC
few | TRBD2 | TRBJ2-5 | TRBV18 | CASSPGTSEETQYF | TGTGCCAGCTCACCAGGAACTAGCGAGGAGACCCAGTACTTC
few | NA | TRBJ2-1 | TRBV27 | CASSSRTVYNEQFF | TGTGCCAGCAGTTCCCGGACAGTTTACAATGAGCAGTTCTTC